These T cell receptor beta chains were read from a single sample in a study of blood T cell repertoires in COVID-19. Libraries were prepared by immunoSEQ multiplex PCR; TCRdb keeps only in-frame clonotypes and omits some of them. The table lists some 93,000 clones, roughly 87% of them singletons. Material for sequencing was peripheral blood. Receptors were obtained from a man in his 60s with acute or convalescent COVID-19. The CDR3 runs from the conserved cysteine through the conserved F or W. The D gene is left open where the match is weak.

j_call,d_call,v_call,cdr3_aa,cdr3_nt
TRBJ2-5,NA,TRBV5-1,CASSLGLATAQYF,TGCGCCAGCAGCTTGGGCCTCGCTACGGCCCAGTACTTC
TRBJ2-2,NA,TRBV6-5,CASNRGARTGELFF,TGTGCCAGCAACCGGGGGGCTCGCACCGGGGAGCTGTTTTTT
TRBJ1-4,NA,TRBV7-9,CASSSTGTGHEKLFF,TGTGCCAGCAGCTCCACCGGAACAGGGCATGAAAAACTGTTTTTT
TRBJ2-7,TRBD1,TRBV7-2,CASSLAGQVTYEQYF,TGTGCCAGCAGCTTAGCTGGACAGGTCACCTACGAGCAGTACTTC
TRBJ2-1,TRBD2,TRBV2,CASNRLAAYNEQFF,TGTGCCAGCAATAGACTAGCGGCATACAATGAGCAGTTCTTC
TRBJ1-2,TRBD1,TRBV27,CASSLLGQGFYGYTF,TGTGCCAGCAGTTTATTGGGACAGGGGTTTTATGGCTACACCTTC
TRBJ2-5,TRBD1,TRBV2,CASSRDRGETQYF,TGTGCCAGCAGCCGGGACAGAGGAGAGACCCAGTACTTC
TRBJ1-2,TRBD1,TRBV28,CASSPWTGIRYGYTF,TGTGCCAGCAGTCCTTGGACAGGGATACGCTATGGCTACACCTTC
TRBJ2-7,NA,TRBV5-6,CASSTRSEQYF,TGTGCCAGCAGCACTCGGAGCGAGCAGTACTTC
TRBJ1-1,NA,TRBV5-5,CASSNPGRGDTEAFF,TGTGCCAGCAGCAACCCTGGGAGGGGTGACACTGAAGCTTTCTTT
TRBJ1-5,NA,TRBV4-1,CASSQTSWVGQPQHF,TGCGCCAGCAGCCAAACTAGCTGGGTAGGGCAGCCCCAGCATTTT
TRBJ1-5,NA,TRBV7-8,CASSPRGGRNQPQHF,TGTGCCAGCAGCCCTAGGGGGGGGCGCAATCAGCCCCAGCATTTT
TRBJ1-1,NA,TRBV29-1,CSVAQGRVTEAFF,TGCAGCGTGGCACAGGGTAGGGTCACTGAAGCTTTCTTT